This T cell receptor (beta chain) was sequenced during a study of blood T cell repertoires in COVID-19. Deletions cut 5 bases from V and 5 bases from J, with 15 bases between. The CDR3 is 14 residues long. Germline CDR1 and CDR2: SGHAT and FQNNGV. This clone was observed a single time. Libraries were prepared by immunoSEQ multiplex PCR; TCRdb keeps only in-frame clonotypes and omits some of them. The sample includes about 59,000 clones, more than 75% seen only once; the top ten take roughly 6.9%. This chain links TRBV11-2 with TRBJ1-1; D is possibly TRBD1 (5 bases). The clonotype originates from a man aged 55 to 70 with acute or convalescent COVID-19. The sequenced material came from peripheral blood. The CDR3 here is CASSPGRGRTEAFF. The CDR3 nucleotides read TGTGCCAGCAGCCCGGGCCGGGGGAGGACTGAAGCTTTCTTT.